This entry describes one TCR beta chain. Its target is not known. This sample was included in a study of OX40 agonist ivuxolimab in advanced cancers. Whole-study findings and limits: At 0.1 to 3.0 mg/kg, CD4+ and CD8+ blood T cells expanded clonally by week 6.

CDR3 size: 15 residues. The V and J ends lost 5 bases and 4 bases, in that order; junction bases with no gene match: 11. Germline assignment: CDR1 LGHNA and CDR2 YNFKEQ. Here immunoSEQ multiplex PCR was the method, and the copy in TCRdb shows in-frame clones only, minus some. This repertoire shows 75,000 to 100,000 clones, about 80% found once; its top ten account for roughly 5.8%. The J gene is TRBJ2-7, the V gene TRBV4-2, with 7 nucleotides matching TRBD2. This specimen was CD4+ or CD8+ T cells sorted from blood, taken in a trial of the OX40 agonist ivuxolimab. The origin of this receptor is an adult with an advanced solid tumor such as melanoma, head and neck, liver or kidney cancer. CDR3 region: CASSWEGPQNYEQYF. The CDR3 bases are TGTGCCAGCAGCTGGGAGGGACCCCAAAATTACGAGCAGTACTTC.